A single T cell receptor (beta chain) is shown here with its context. Its cognate antigen is unknown. In making TCR cDNA, 5'RACE template switching added a universal primer site and UMIs to it. TCRdb re-derived calls from the 5' RACE reads in MiXCR, one entry per CDR3 protein. The data hold around 590,000 distinct CDR3 sequences, with 9% to 15% observed a single time. This record belongs to a study of T cells after yellow fever vaccination. Study context: Fractions with few cells were prepared using SMART-Seq v4 Ultra Low Input.

Study results and caveats: A faster peak, day 5 versus 15, was reached by the weaker secondary response. Detected again after the booster were most primary-vaccination clones, at roughly 95% CD4 and roughly 88% CD8.

This TCR derives from a man aged 30 to 39 who received the YFV17D yellow fever vaccine. The source was PBMCs, collected on the day of the yellow fever booster vaccination.

The CDR3, as DNA: TGTGCCAGCAGCGACGGGGGGACCCCGGCCTACGAGCAGTACTTC. Its translation: CASSDGGTPAYEQYF. The rearrangement joins TRBV9 to TRBJ2-7; 7 bases line up with TRBD2. V lost 3 bases, J lost 2 bases, and 8 bases stayed unmatched. The CDR3 totals 15 residues. The V gene's germline CDR1 is SGDLS and CDR2 YYNGEE.